The clone carrying this T cell receptor (beta chain) was seen more than once but under ten times. The data are from a study of blood T cell repertoires in COVID-19. Study background: Both acute and convalescent COVID-19 samples were obtained from the United States, Italy and Spain. T cells, B-cell-depleted T cells, or PBMCs supplied cDNA or gDNA.

Germline assignment: CDR1 SNHLY and CDR2 FYNNEI. Trimming stripped 8 bases from V and 8 bases from J, with 18 bases between. The CDR3 has 14 amino acids. Study processing details: Estimation of nucleated cell counts relied on the amplification of reference gene primers. TCRdb keeps only in-frame clones here, not all; method: immunoSEQ multiplex PCR. Clone size and V and J calls were adopted from that table, with D and trimming inferred from the DNA. The sample includes 200,000 to 300,000 clones, 80% to 90% seen only once; the top ten take under 5%. The receptor comes from a man aged 60 to 75 with acute or convalescent COVID-19. V usage is TRBV2 and J usage is TRBJ1-4; maybe TRBD1 (6 bases). Sample: peripheral blood. DNA for the CDR3: TGTGCCAGCGGTCCCCTACAGGGTGGCGAAAAACTGTTTTTT. Its translation: CASGPLQGGEKLFF.